The source of this TCR beta chain is a study of cytomegalovirus exposure and HLA in healthy donors (dated by TCRdb to the late 2010s). Background for the entire study: According to a later analysis, the 100 to 150 validation repertoires were produced on the same platform as the roughly 700 repertoires of the first cohort. The study aimed to test whether cataloging public T cell receptors could reveal signatures of past pathogen exposure. In addition to the first cohort of approximately 650 subjects, a separate validation cohort of approximately 110 different subjects was used. To predict cytomegalovirus infection status, the study brought together high-throughput TCR immunosequencing, statistical association of individual TCRs with disease status, and machine learning.

Here V drops 0 bases and J drops 0 bases, and the junction holds 10 bases not matched to any gene. CDR1 and CDR2 are read off the germline V gene as LGHNA and YSLEER. From the cysteine up to the phenylalanine, the CDR3 has a length of 19 residues. Just CDR3 DNA is preserved here, 57 bases in frame from base 1. The donors belonged to the validation cohort of over a hundred subjects, which was separate from the roughly 680-subject first cohort. General conclusions and limits of the study: The classifier was reported to diagnose cytomegalovirus status with high specificity and sensitivity in both the original cohort and the validation cohort. In a later analysis, TCRs clustered in the first cohort were found to also tend to co-occur in the 120 or so validation repertoires, with about 94% of cluster scores above 0. In the study, 164 TCR beta chains were listed as associated with cytomegalovirus. The authors suggested that the approach could potentially be extended to other disease states and immunological phenotypes. A later analysis lacked HLA typing for the validation cohort, so it scored co-occurrence in that cohort across all 120 or so repertoires. While some public TCRs were present in many individuals, most TCR sequences turned up only very rarely across donors. A few of the identified cytomegalovirus-associated TCR beta chains were confirmed in vitro to be specific for cytomegalovirus antigens.

For this clone: There is no known antigen for this receptor. Per-base qualities were not stored, and no clone one base away is much larger.

The library was prepared using the immunoSEQ multiplex PCR assay. In the paper's pipeline: To diagnose cytomegalovirus status from the catalog of TCR beta chain sequences, a statistical classification framework was built. Drawn from immuneACCESS, this table holds only the in-frame rearrangements with V and J called that TCRdb kept. Clones are partly lost; checked studies trace under half to an unresolved V gene and leave the rest unexplained. Clone size and V and J calls were adopted from that table, with D and trimming inferred from the DNA. The sample table lists under 200,000 clones, about 90% of them with a count of one. Of the sample, around 6% falls within the top ten clones.

Material for sequencing was PBMCs. This receptor was obtained from a woman under 40 in good health and CMV-seronegative. This chain is built from TRBV4-3 and TRBJ1-5; 8 central bases correspond to TRBD1. The nucleotides are TGCGCCAGCAGCCAAGACAGGACAGGGAGGGCCCCTAGCAATCAGCCCCAGCATTTT. Translated, it reads CASSQDRTGRAPSNQPQHF.